Given below is one T cell receptor beta chain in context. The CDR3 is 15 residues long. CDR1 SNHLY and CDR2 FYNNEI come from the germline V gene. Between the trimmed V and J ends, which lost 0 bases and 7 bases, there was a span of 10 bases. This sample is part of a study of long-term antiretroviral therapy in people with HIV. Sequencing relied on immunoSEQ assay v3.0, run at survey level. Produced via immunoSEQ multiplex PCR; TCRdb's table is partial and in-frame only. The repertoire consists of about 42,000 clones, with roughly nine tenths occurring once and the leading ten covering around 5%. Specimen: unsorted PBMCs, collected 0.1 years before starting antiretroviral therapy. The receptor's source is a woman aged 45-65 years with HIV. This chain joins TRBV2 and TRBJ1-6; D ambiguous. The CDR3 is CASSEAEGGNSPLHF. DNA for the CDR3: TGTGCCAGCAGTGAAGCTGAGGGTGGAAATTCACCCCTCCACTTT.